What follows are 19 T cell receptor beta chains derived from one specimen sequenced in a study of cytomegalovirus exposure and HLA in healthy donors. PCR primers comprised 60 Vbeta and 13 Jbeta primers. Method: immunoSEQ multiplex PCR; TCRdb's copy keeps in-frame clones and lacks some. The data contain 150,000 or so clones, around 73% of them singletons. The material sequenced was PBMCs. The receptors shown here come from a female donor in good health and CMV-seronegative.

The V call is TRBV10-3, the J call TRBJ1-2; 12 bases are a match to TRBD1. Trimming at V came to 7 bases and at J to 5 bases, leaving 14 bases not matched to a gene. CDR1 and CDR2 (germline): ENHRY, SYGVKD. This CDR3 is built from 17 residues. CDR3: CAINPRGQGALGYGYTF. The CDR3 DNA follows: TGTGCCATCAACCCAAGGGGACAGGGGGCGCTCGGTTATGGCTACACCTTC.

The rearrangement links TRBV19 to TRBJ2-1; 10 bases map to TRBD2. There are 14 residues in the CDR3. From germline, CDR1 is LNHDA and CDR2 SQIVND (reference sequence). Trimming at V came to 6 bases and at J to 15 bases, leaving 14 bases not matched to a gene. Here the CDR3 DNA reads TGTGCCAGTAGCCACCTAGTCCTAGCGGGAGATTTGTTCTTC. Amino acids: CASSHLVLAGDLFF.

This clone was observed a few times. Other DNA sequences in this specimen translate into the identical CDR3. This sequence joins TRBV11-2 and TRBJ1-1; D may be TRBD1 (5 bases). This CDR3 has 15 amino acids. The germline V gene encodes CDR1 SGHAT and CDR2 FQNNGV. Trimming shortened V by 1 base and J by 2 bases, and 11 bases separated the two germline ends. This CDR3 reads CASSLGGQLNTEAFF. The CDR3 DNA is TGTGCCAGCAGCTTAGGTGGACAACTAAACACTGAAGCTTTCTTT.

A note on this clone: One end of the junction does not line up with germline, which may come from a read error. This chain uses TRBV7-9 with TRBJ2-7, with a tentative D call TRBD2 (5 bases). CDR1 is SEHNR and CDR2 is FQNEAQ in the germline V gene (reference sequence). The CDR3 loop spans 12 amino acids. The DNA for the CDR3 is TGTTCCAGCTCCCGGGATTCCTACGAGCAGTACTTC. As protein: CSSSRDSYEQYF. Full variable domain (remainder filled in from reference TRBV7-9 and TRBJ2-7): DTGVSQNPRHKITKRGQNVTFRCDPISEHNRLYWYRQTLGQGPEFLTYFQNEAQLEKSRLLSDRFSAERPKGSFSTLEIQRTEQGDSAMYLCSSSRDSYEQYFGPGTRLTVT.

As to this clone: A read error may account for a junction end that differs from germline. V gene TRBV27 combines with J gene TRBJ1-2; 7 bases fit TRBD1. CDR1 MNHEY and CDR2 SMNVEV come from the germline V gene (reference sequence). This CDR3 is built from 15 residues. CDR3 nucleotides: TGTGCCAGCAGTATCACCGGGACAGACGGCTATGGCCACACCTTC. Translation gives CASSITGTDGYGHTF.

This chain uses TRBV4-2 with TRBJ1-4; 7 bases are a match to TRBD1. Trimming removed 4 bases from V and 4 bases from J; junction bases left unmatched: 15. Per germline, CDR1 LGHNA and CDR2 YNFKEQ. The CDR3 sequence is 18 residues long. DNA of the CDR3: TGTGCCAGCAGCCGAGAGGACAGGAGGGGGGCGAATAATGAAAAACTGTTTTTT. Amino acids: CASSREDRRGANNEKLFF.

The chain recombines TRBV14 with TRBJ1-1; D may be TRBD1 (6 bases). The CDR3 has 14 residues. Trimming stripped 8 bases from V and 4 bases from J, with 17 bases between. Germline assignment: CDR1 SGHDN and CDR2 FVKESK. The DNA for the CDR3 is TGTGCCAGCTTATCGTCGACAGGTGCCACTGAAGCTTTCTTT. Translation gives CASLSSTGATEAFF.

The chain links TRBV9 to TRBJ2-5; D gene unclear. The CDR3 sequence is 14 residues long. V was cut by 0 bases and J by 4 bases, with 10 bases left in between. CDR1 and CDR2 from the germline V gene are SGDLS and YYNGEE. The CDR3 spells CASSVGLGSETQYF. The CDR3 coding sequence is TGTGCCAGCAGCGTAGGACTGGGTTCAGAGACCCAGTACTTC. The whole variable domain, filled in from reference TRBV9 and TRBJ2-5, reads DSGVTQTPKHLITATGQRVTLRCSPRSGDLSVYWYQQSLDQGLQFLIQYYNGEERAKGNILERFSAQQFPDLHSELNLSSLELGDSALYFCASSVGLGSETQYFGPGTRLLVL.

The chain couples TRBV4-3 to TRBJ2-7; D is possibly TRBD2 (6 bases). The CDR3 totals 15 residues. Trimming shortened V by 0 bases and J by 3 bases, and 12 bases separated the two germline ends. Germline lookup yields CDR1 LGHNA and CDR2 YSLEER. The CDR3 nucleotides read TGCGCCAGCAGCCAAGAGGAGGGATCTTTCTACGAGCAGTACTTC. Its protein product is CASSQEEGSFYEQYF.

This sequence joins TRBV28 and TRBJ2-7, with 9 nucleotides matching TRBD2. Germline CDR1 reads MDHEN; CDR2 reads SYDVKM. V shed 2 bases and J 0 bases; nucleotides not matched to a gene: 11. This CDR3 spans 18 amino acids. The CDR3 protein is CASSLRYGGRGSSYEQYF. For the CDR3, the DNA is TGTGCCAGCAGTTTACGGTACGGCGGGAGGGGGTCCTCCTACGAGCAGTACTTC.

The rearrangement joins TRBV5-1 to TRBJ2-7, with D perhaps matching TRBD1 (5 bases). Per the germline V gene, CDR1 is SGHRS and CDR2 is YFSETQ. This CDR3 is 16 amino acids long. Between the trimmed V and J ends, which lost 2 bases and 0 bases, there was a span of 15 bases. CDR3 region: CASSFSTGSTSYEQYF. CDR3 coding DNA: TGCGCCAGCAGCTTCAGTACAGGCTCAACCTCCTACGAGCAGTACTTC.

CDR3 residues: CASSLGTSNQPQHF. The CDR3 DNA sequence: TGTGCCAGCAGCTTGGGGACATCTAATCAGCCCCAGCATTTT. This chain uses TRBV5-6 with TRBJ1-5, with a possible D match to TRBD1 (5 bases). The CDR3 has 14 residues. Trimming shortened V by 0 bases and J by 4 bases, and 8 bases separated the two germline ends. The germline V gene has CDR1 SGHDT and CDR2 YYEEEE.

The genes are TRBV28 and TRBJ2-2, with 13 bases aligning to TRBD2. The germline gives CDR1 MDHEN, CDR2 SYDVKM. V lost 2 bases and J lost 3; bases outside the gene matches: 6. This CDR3 has 18 amino acids. In DNA, the CDR3 is TGTGCCAGCAGTTTAACCCGGACTAGCGGGGGAGACACCGGGGAGCTGTTTTTT. Its translation: CASSLTRTSGGDTGELFF.

This chain links TRBV27 with TRBJ2-7; 8 nucleotides line up with TRBD1. Germline CDR1 MNHEY, CDR2 SMNVEV (reference sequence). With V trimmed by 4 bases and J by 1 base, 9 bases remained unmatched. The CDR3 extends over 16 amino acids. The CDR3, as DNA: TGTGCCAGCAGTTCGGACCGGACAGGGATTTCCTACGAGCAGTACTTC. It encodes CASSSDRTGISYEQYF.

Remarks on this clone: This sample also contains other DNA sequences that code for the same CDR3. The chain recombines TRBV2 with TRBJ2-7; 7 bases agree with TRBD1. The CDR3 runs 13 residues. Per the germline V gene, CDR1 is SNHLY and CDR2 is FYNNEI. Trimming at V came to 5 bases and at J to 3 bases, leaving 4 bases not matched to a gene. Here the CDR3 DNA reads TGTGCCAGCAGTCGACAGGGAGACTACGAGCAGTACTTC. Amino acids: CASSRQGDYEQYF.

The rearrangement uses TRBV5-6 and TRBJ2-3; 7 nucleotides align to TRBD2. This CDR3 region has 16 residues. CDR1 is SGHDT, CDR2 YYEEEE, per germline. V lost 3 bases to trimming and J lost 4 bases; unmatched junction nucleotides: 11. The CDR3 is CASSSFGDRGADTQYF. DNA for the CDR3: TGTGCCAGCAGCTCATTCGGGGACCGGGGGGCAGATACGCAGTATTTT.

The CDR3 nucleotides read TGTGCCAGCAGTTTACAGGGGGTCTCCTACAATGAGCAGTTCTTC. Its protein product is CASSLQGVSYNEQFF. The chain has TRBV27 and TRBJ2-1; 7 positions agree with TRBD1. CDR3 length: 15 amino acids. V lost 2 bases and J lost 0; bases outside the gene matches: 1. CDR1 MNHEY and CDR2 SMNVEV come from the germline V gene (reference sequence).

The V and J genes are TRBV5-6 and TRBJ1-6; D unresolved. The CDR3 runs to 15 residues. V was clipped by 0 bases and J by 7 bases, with 11 bases between them. The germline CDR1 and CDR2 sequences are SGHDT and YYEEEE. Here the CDR3 DNA reads TGTGCCAGCAGCTTGGCCAGGCAGAGCAATTCACCCCTCCACTTT. Encoded protein: CASSLARQSNSPLHF. Full variable domain (outside the CDR3, taken from reference TRBV5-6 and TRBJ1-6): DAGVTQSPTHLIKTRGQQVTLRCSPKSGHDTVSWYQQALGQGPQFIFQYYEEEERQRGNFPDRFSGHQFPNYSSELNVNALLLGDSALYLCASSLARQSNSPLHFGNGTRLTVT.

The rearrangement links TRBV9 to TRBJ2-7, with 7 positions matching TRBD2. J was trimmed by 3 bases and V by 4 bases; bases with no gene match: 7. Germline CDR1 and CDR2: SGDLS and YYNGEE. CDR3 length: 14 amino acids. The CDR3 DNA reads as TGTGCCAGCAGCCTTACAGCGGGAAACTACGAGCAGTACTTC. It specifies CASSLTAGNYEQYF.